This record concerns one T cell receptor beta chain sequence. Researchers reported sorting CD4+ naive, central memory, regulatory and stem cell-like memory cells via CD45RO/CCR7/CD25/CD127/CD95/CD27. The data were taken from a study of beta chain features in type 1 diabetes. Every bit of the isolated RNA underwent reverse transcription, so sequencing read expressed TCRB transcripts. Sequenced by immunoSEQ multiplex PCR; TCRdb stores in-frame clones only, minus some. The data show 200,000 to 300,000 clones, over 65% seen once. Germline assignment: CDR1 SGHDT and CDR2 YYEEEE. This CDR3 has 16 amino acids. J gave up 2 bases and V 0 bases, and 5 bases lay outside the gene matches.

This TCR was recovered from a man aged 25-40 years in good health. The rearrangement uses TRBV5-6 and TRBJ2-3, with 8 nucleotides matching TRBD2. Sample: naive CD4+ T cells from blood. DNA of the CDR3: TGTGCCAGCAGCTTGGTTAGTAGCGGGACCACAGATACGCAGTATTTT. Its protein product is CASSLVSSGTTDTQYF.